This T cell receptor beta chain is from a study of cytomegalovirus exposure and HLA in healthy donors. For this clone: Its antigen is as yet unknown.

Findings and limits, study-wide: Upon later analysis, HLA-associated TCR beta chains proved more clonally expanded than other, equally common chains.

The CDR3 spans 12 residues. The V gene's germline CDR1 is MDHEN and CDR2 SYDVKM. V shed 8 bases and J shed 10 bases, with 17 bases lying between them. In the PCR, 60 Vbeta and 13 Jbeta primers were used. Using immunoSEQ multiplex PCR, the repertoire was profiled, and TCRdb retains in-frame clones only, with some absent. This sample has around 220,000 clones, with 65% to 90% found just once. V usage is TRBV28 and J usage is TRBJ1-2; unclear D gene. The sample was PBMCs. This sequence originates from a girl between 5 and 17 years old in good health and CMV-seronegative. The CDR3 nucleotides are TGTGCCAGCCCCACCAGCGAGGGAGTCTACACCTTC. Protein product: CASPTSEGVYTF.